This T cell receptor (beta chain) appears in the sequencing data of a study of T cell changes during pregnancy in multiple sclerosis. The repertoire was sequenced with immunoSEQ multiplex PCR; TCRdb's copy has only in-frame clones and lacks some. The sample records about 69,000 clones, around nine tenths being singletons. V shed 1 base and J shed 8 bases, with 20 bases lying between them. The CDR3 contains 16 residues. The germline V gene encodes CDR1 SGHTA and CDR2 FQGNSA. This clone showed up just a few times. V gene TRBV7-2 combines with J gene TRBJ1-1; no definite D call. This receptor was identified in a female donor with multiple sclerosis, enrolled in a pregnancy study. The material sequenced was peripheral blood, taken before pregnancy. The CDR3 DNA reads TGTGCCAGCAGCTTAGGGGGAGTGGGCGCGACCCCCGAAGCTTTCTTT. This sequence encodes CASSLGGVGATPEAFF.